These T cell receptor beta chains were read from a single sample in a study of cytomegalovirus exposure and HLA in healthy donors. Libraries were prepared by immunoSEQ multiplex PCR; TCRdb keeps only in-frame clonotypes and omits some of them. Here the sample spans around 300,000 clones, over 85% being singletons. The sample was PBMCs. These receptors were taken from a woman in her late teens or twenties in good health and CMV-seronegative. Each CDR3 is given with its conserved first and last residue. A D gene is named only where the DNA matches it firmly. Not every row has a clone size; where given, it reads once, few, many or a size class.

v_call,j_call,cdr3_length,clone_size,d_call,cdr3_aa,cdr3_nt
TRBV6-5,TRBJ2-1,14,.,TRBD1,CASSPWQGDNEQFF,TGTGCCAGCAGTCCCTGGCAGGGGGACAATGAGCAGTTCTTC
TRBV2,TRBJ1-6,18,.,.,CASSAREGFGVDNSPLHF,TGTGCCAGCAGTGCCAGGGAGGGTTTTGGAGTGGATAATTCACCCCTCCACTTT
TRBV7-3,TRBJ2-7,14,.,TRBD2,CASSQTSGPYEQYF,TGTGCCAGCAGCCAAACTAGCGGTCCCTACGAGCAGTACTTC
TRBV19,TRBJ1-3,17,.,.,CASSKEDWVEAGNTIYF,TGTGCCAGTAGTAAGGAAGACTGGGTTGAGGCTGGAAACACCATATATTTT
TRBV30,TRBJ2-6,16,.,.,CAWKQDSRSGANVLTF,TGTGCCTGGAAACAGGATTCCCGCTCTGGGGCCAACGTCCTGACTTTC
TRBV5-1,TRBJ2-5,18,.,TRBD2,CASSLGLAGVSVQETQYF,TGCGCCAGCAGCTTGGGGCTAGCGGGGGTTTCGGTCCAAGAGACCCAGTACTTC
TRBV10-2,TRBJ1-4,15,.,TRBD1,CASSESTGGREKLFF,TGCGCCAGCAGTGAGTCCACAGGGGGTCGAGAAAAACTGTTTTTT
TRBV15,TRBJ1-1,16,.,TRBD1,CATSRDPGGQNTEAFF,TGTGCCACCAGCAGAGATCCAGGGGGCCAGAACACTGAAGCTTTCTTT
TRBV5-6,TRBJ2-2,18,.,TRBD2,CASSFSLAGGPGTGELFF,TGTGCCAGCAGCTTCTCCCTAGCGGGGGGGCCGGGCACCGGGGAGCTGTTTTTT
TRBV15,TRBJ2-3,15,.,.,CATSLMTAVTDTQYF,TGTGCCACCAGCTTAATGACAGCAGTCACAGATACGCAGTATTTT
TRBV21-1,TRBJ2-7,12,.,.,CASSKVGGEQYF,TGTGCCAGCAGCAAAGTTGGCGGCGAGCAGTACTTC
TRBV6-1,TRBJ2-7,13,.,TRBD2,CASDSGGAYEQYF,TGTGCCAGCGATAGCGGGGGGGCCTACGAGCAGTACTTC
TRBV6-1,TRBJ1-2,15,.,.,CASSVRTGTSYGYTF,TGTGCCAGCAGTGTCCGGACGGGAACGAGCTATGGCTACACCTTC
TRBV7-5,TRBJ1-5,14,.,.,CARSWGPGNQPQHF,.
TRBV11-2,TRBJ1-1,16,once,TRBD1,CASSASGTGRRAEAFF,TGTGCCAGCAGCGCCTCCGGGACAGGGAGGCGGGCTGAAGCTTTCTTT
TRBV6-5,TRBJ1-4,16,.,.,CASSYSPSLGVEKLFF,TGTGCCAGCAGTTACTCCCCGTCCCTCGGGGTTGAAAAACTGTTTTTT
TRBV4-1,TRBJ2-7,17,.,.,CASSQAMGRGNLFEQYF,TGCGCCAGCAGCCAAGCCATGGGAAGGGGGAACCTCTTCGAGCAGTACTTC
TRBV19,TRBJ2-7,13,.,.,CASSQGYRYEQYF,TGTGCCAGTAGTCAGGGTTATCGCTACGAGCAGTACTTC
TRBV30,TRBJ1-2,12,.,.,CAWILGRGGYTF,TGTGCCTGGATTTTGGGGCGGGGGGGCTACACCTTC
TRBV6-1,TRBJ1-5,13,.,.,CASSTSGTTSQHF,TGTGCCAGCAGTACCTCCGGGACAACGTCCCAGCATTTT
TRBV18,TRBJ1-2,17,.,.,CASSPTSSGVGDYGYTF,TGTGCCAGCTCACCAACCAGCTCAGGGGTAGGGGACTATGGCTACACCTTC
TRBV6-6,TRBJ1-1,14,few,.,CASSLAQEITEAFF,TGTGCCAGCAGTTTGGCACAGGAGATCACTGAAGCTTTCTTT
TRBV5-1,TRBJ1-1,16,few,.,CASSSVTRGGNTEAFF,TGCGCCAGCAGCTCCGTCACTAGGGGGGGAAACACTGAAGCTTTCTTT
TRBV11-2,TRBJ2-1,15,.,.,CASSQGRGLYNEQFF,TGTGCCAGCAGCCAAGGCAGGGGCCTTTACAATGAGCAGTTCTTC
TRBV6-1,TRBJ1-2,14,.,TRBD1,CASSYRGANYGYTF,TGTGCCAGCAGCTACAGGGGCGCTAACTATGGCTACACCTTC
TRBV27,TRBJ2-7,15,once,.,CATKDLGTFSYEQYF,TGTGCCACCAAAGACCTCGGGACATTCTCCTACGAGCAGTACTTC
TRBV10-3,TRBJ1-5,15,.,TRBD1,CAISTGQVGNQPQHF,TGTGCCATTTCCACAGGACAGGTTGGCAATCAGCCCCAGCATTTT
TRBV6-1,TRBJ1-2,14,.,.,CASNPLGPGNGYTF,TGTGCCAGCAATCCCTTGGGCCCGGGGAATGGCTACACCTTC
TRBV6-6,TRBJ1-1,12,.,.,CASTIIGGKAFF,TGTGCCAGCACCATTATCGGGGGTAAAGCTTTCTTT
TRBV2,TRBJ2-5,17,.,TRBD2,CASSGGLAGGREETQYF,TGTGCCAGCAGTGGTGGACTAGCGGGGGGGCGGGAGGAGACCCAGTACTTC
TRBV27,TRBJ1-4,13,.,.,CASGGTVNEKLFF,TGTGCCAGCGGCGGGACGGTGAATGAAAAACTGTTTTTT
TRBV5-1,TRBJ2-1,15,.,.,CASSPLPDYYNEQFF,TGCGCCAGCAGCCCGTTGCCCGACTACTACAATGAGCAGTTCTTC
TRBV7-6,TRBJ2-5,15,.,TRBD1,CASSLVTGVGETQYF,TGTGCCAGCAGCTTAGTAACAGGGGTTGGGGAGACCCAGTACTTC
TRBV19,TRBJ2-7,13,.,TRBD1,CASRDRVGYEQYF,TGTGCCAGCAGAGACAGGGTCGGGTACGAGCAGTACTTC
TRBV5-8,TRBJ1-4,14,.,TRBD1,CASSFGQGYEKLFF,TGTGCCAGCAGCTTCGGACAGGGATATGAAAAACTGTTTTTT
TRBV18,TRBJ2-5,15,.,.,CASSPLPGFEETQYF,TGTGCCAGCTCACCACTTCCAGGGTTCGAAGAGACCCAGTACTTC
TRBV5-1,TRBJ2-7,15,.,TRBD2,CASSLTSGGASEQYF,TGCGCCAGCAGCCTAACTAGCGGGGGAGCGTCCGAGCAGTACTTC
TRBV27,TRBJ2-7,16,.,.,CASSLAPQVSSYEQYF,TGTGCCAGCAGTTTAGCCCCACAGGTGAGCTCCTACGAGCAGTACTTC
TRBV28,TRBJ2-1,16,once,TRBD2,CASRGLAGPSYNEQFF,TGTGCCAGCAGGGGACTAGCGGGGCCCTCCTACAATGAGCAGTTCTTC
TRBV6-4,TRBJ1-2,13,.,.,CASRGGVGYGYTF,TGTGCCAGCAGGGGAGGGGTCGGCTATGGCTACACCTTC
TRBV9,TRBJ1-1,14,.,.,CASSVATGSTEAFF,TGTGCCAGCAGCGTAGCTACCGGGTCCACTGAAGCTTTCTTT
TRBV6-5,TRBJ1-2,11,.,.,CASSSGYGYTF,TGTGCCAGCAGTTCCGGCTATGGCTACACCTTC
TRBV28,TRBJ2-2,15,.,TRBD2,CASSYLAGGPGELFF,TGTGCCAGCAGCTACTTAGCGGGGGGGCCCGGGGAGCTGTTTTTT
TRBV2,TRBJ1-1,14,.,.,CASSVGRGGTEAFF,TGTGCCAGCAGTGTGGGCAGGGGTGGCACTGAAGCTTTCTTT
TRBV27,TRBJ1-2,15,.,.,CASSLWGRGNYGYTF,TGTGCCAGCAGTTTATGGGGAAGGGGTAACTATGGCTACACCTTC
TRBV19,TRBJ1-4,15,.,.,CASSISGGSNEKLFF,TGTGCCAGTAGTATTTCGGGGGGGAGCAATGAAAAACTGTTTTTT
TRBV2,TRBJ2-7,14,once,TRBD1,CASTPGQGFYEQYF,TGTGCCAGCACCCCTGGACAGGGGTTTTACGAGCAGTACTTC
TRBV5-1,TRBJ1-5,14,.,TRBD1,CASSFGQGGQPQHF,TGCGCCAGCAGCTTCGGACAGGGAGGTCAGCCCCAGCATTTT
TRBV9,TRBJ1-2,15,few,TRBD1,CASSVSGTGSYGYTF,TGTGCCAGCAGCGTCTCGGGGACAGGTTCCTATGGCTACACCTTC
TRBV5-8,TRBJ1-1,15,.,TRBD1,CASSTRQGMNTEAFF,TGTGCCAGCAGCACGAGACAGGGAATGAACACTGAAGCTTTCTTT
TRBV5-1,TRBJ1-6,15,.,TRBD1,CASSMWTGGDSPLHF,TGCGCCAGCAGCATGTGGACAGGGGGTGATTCACCCCTCCACTTT
TRBV7-2,TRBJ2-7,15,.,TRBD1,CASSLWTGGSYEQYF,TGTGCCAGCAGCTTATGGACAGGGGGCTCCTACGAGCAGTACTTC
TRBV7-9,TRBJ1-1,13,.,TRBD1,CSSSWTGGDEAFF,TGTTCCAGCAGCTGGACAGGGGGTGATGAAGCTTTCTTT
TRBV5-4,TRBJ2-1,14,.,TRBD1,CASSWDRADNEQFF,TGTGCCAGCAGCTGGGACAGGGCTGACAATGAGCAGTTCTTC